The entry below gives a single T cell receptor beta chain sequence along with its context. No antigen is known for it. The sample originates from a study of OX40 agonist ivuxolimab in advanced cancers. Broader study findings: Researchers report that CD8+ T cells had, on average, more expanded clones than CD4+. Among some nonresponders, normalized T-cell clonal expansion was also low.

Here immunoSEQ multiplex PCR was the method, and the copy in TCRdb shows in-frame clones only, minus some. The sample lists about 80,000 clones; over 75% were seen once. The sequence was collected from an adult with an advanced solid tumor such as melanoma, head and neck, liver or kidney cancer. The sample was CD4+ or CD8+ T cells sorted from blood, taken in a trial of the OX40 agonist ivuxolimab.

This CDR3 is CASSLLGLDYGYTF. In nucleotides, the CDR3 is TGCGCCAGCAGCTTGCTAGGGTTGGACTATGGCTACACCTTC. The chain joins TRBV5-1 to TRBJ1-2; D unresolved. Germline V lookup: CDR1 SGHRS, CDR2 YFSETQ. The CDR3 covers 14 residues. V gave up 1 base and J gave up 3 bases, with 10 bases separating them.